Listed below are T cell receptor beta chains from one sample, sequenced in a study of blood T cell repertoires in COVID-19. Profiled with immunoSEQ multiplex PCR; TCRdb holds only in-frame clones, not every one. The table lists 380,000 or so clones, roughly 90% of them singletons, with 0.95% to 1.5% in the top ten. The sample was peripheral blood. Source of these receptors: a man between 35 and 55 years old with acute or convalescent COVID-19. The CDR3 runs from the conserved cysteine through the conserved F or W. Fields, in order: clone size, D gene, V gene, J gene, CDR3 DNA, CDR3 protein. A D gene is named only where the DNA matches it firmly. Where a row states a size, it is once, few, many or the class of an expanded clone; other rows omit it.

-	-	TRBV25-1	TRBJ1-4	TGTGCCAGCAGTGCCACCGGGGGGGACGAAAAACTGTTTTTT	CASSATGGDEKLFF
-	-	TRBV3-1/TRBV3-2	TRBJ2-7	TGTGCCAGCAGCCAAGGGACAGCACTGATTCTTAATTCCTACGAGCAGTACTTC	CASSQGTALILNSYEQYF
once	TRBD1	TRBV10-1	TRBJ2-7	TGCGCCAGCAGTGCCCAGGGGGAGTTCATGTACTTC	CASSAQGEFMYF
-	TRBD1	TRBV4-1	TRBJ1-2	TGCGCCAGCAGCCGCGCGACAGGGTCTAACTATGGCTACACCTTC	CASSRATGSNYGYTF
-	TRBD1	TRBV7-9	TRBJ1-5	TGTGCCAGCAGCATGACAGGGAATCAGCCCCAGCATTTT	CASSMTGNQPQHF
-	TRBD2	TRBV19	TRBJ2-1	TGTGCCAGTACTACGCCGGGACTAGCGAACAATGAGCAGTTCTTC	CASTTPGLANNEQFF
-	-	TRBV9	TRBJ1-1	TGTGCCAGCAGCGTAGGTTCTGTGAACACTGAAGCTTTCTTT	CASSVGSVNTEAFF
-	TRBD2	TRBV5-1	TRBJ2-7	TGCGCCAGCAGCCGGGGACTAGCGGGCGAGCAGTACTTC	CASSRGLAGEQYF
few	-	TRBV14	TRBJ2-1	TGTGCCAGCAGCCGAACTCGGGTGTATGAGCAGTTCTTC	CASSRTRVYEQFF
-	-	TRBV5-1	TRBJ2-7	TGCGCCAGCAGCTTGACTACTGGGGCAGGGTACGAGCAGTACTTC	CASSLTTGAGYEQYF
-	TRBD1	TRBV19	TRBJ1-2	TGTGCCAGTAGAGGGACCACGGACAGGACTAACTATGGCTACACCTTC	CASRGTTDRTNYGYTF
-	TRBD1	TRBV18	TRBJ1-1	TGTGCCAGCTCACCAACAGGGGACACTGAAGCTTTCTTT	CASSPTGDTEAFF
-	-	TRBV20-1	TRBJ1-6	TGCAGTGCTAGTGAGACGGGGGTTTCTTCACCCCTCCACTTT	CSASETGVSSPLHF
-	TRBD2	TRBV2	TRBJ2-5	TGTGCCAGCAGCCCTGGACTAGCGGGGACAAAAGAGACCCAGTACTTC	CASSPGLAGTKETQYF
-	TRBD1	TRBV5-4	TRBJ1-6	TGTGCCAGCAGCTTGGGGACAGGGGTTGGATCACCCCTCCACTTT	CASSLGTGVGSPLHF
-	-	TRBV11-2	TRBJ2-3	TGTGCCAGCACCGTAAGGAGGGCTCAAAGCACAGATACGCAGTATTTT	CASTVRRAQSTDTQYF
-	TRBD1	TRBV28	TRBJ1-2	TGTGCCAGTGGGTCGACAGGGGAAAACTATGGCTACACCTTC	CASGSTGENYGYTF
-	TRBD1	TRBV7-9	TRBJ2-7	TGTGCCAGCAGCCCTAGACAGGGAAGGCTGTACGAGCAGTACTTC	CASSPRQGRLYEQYF
once	-	TRBV7-9	TRBJ2-2	TGTGCCAGCAGCTTAGACTACCTGAACACCGGGGAGCTGTTTTTT	CASSLDYLNTGELFF
-	-	TRBV3-1/TRBV3-2	TRBJ2-5	TGTGCCAGCAGCCCGGCCTACTCACTAGATTCGGAGACCCAGTACTTC	CASSPAYSLDSETQYF
-	-	TRBV27	TRBJ2-2	TGTGCCAGCAGGACCAACGGGAGAGCCTCCACCGGGGAGCTGTTTTTT	CASRTNGRASTGELFF
-	-	TRBV6-1	TRBJ1-5	TGTGCCAGCAGTGACAGCCGGGCCCTAGCCTCTAATCAGCCCCAGCATTTT	CASSDSRALASNQPQHF
-	TRBD1	TRBV5-4	TRBJ2-4	TGTGCCAGCAGCTTTGCCCCCAGGGGGCTAGCCAAAAACATTCAGTACTTC	CASSFAPRGLAKNIQYF
-	-	TRBV6-1	TRBJ1-2	TGTGCCGCCCAACCGGGAGCCAACTATGGCTACACCTTC	CAAQPGANYGYTF
-	-	TRBV27	TRBJ2-3	TGTGCCAGCAGTGTTCGGACAGCTAGCACAGATACGCAGTATTTT	CASSVRTASTDTQYF
-	-	TRBV27	TRBJ1-5	TGTGCCAGCGGAACAGGCAATCAGCCCCAGCATTTT	CASGTGNQPQHF
-	TRBD1	TRBV30	TRBJ1-1	TGTGCCTGGAGTTCAACCGGGACAGGGAAGGCTTTCTTT	CAWSSTGTGKAFF
-	TRBD1	TRBV10-3	TRBJ2-7	TGTGCCATCAGCAACACAGGGGGCCACTACGAGCAGTACTTC	CAISNTGGHYEQYF
-	-	TRBV7-2	TRBJ1-4	TGTGCCAGCAGCTTAGCCCGGGATTCTAATGAAAAACTGTTTTTT	CASSLARDSNEKLFF
-	TRBD2	TRBV19	TRBJ2-1	TGTGCCAGTACCCCGTTGGCGGGGGGCGCTGAGCAGTTCTTC	CASTPLAGGAEQFF
-	-	TRBV10-3	TRBJ2-7	TGTGCCATCAGTGAGTCGATAGGGACTCGGTACGAGCAGTACTTC	CAISESIGTRYEQYF
few	-	TRBV7-3	TRBJ2-7	TGTGCCAGCAGCTTATTTCCAGCCTACGAGCAGTACTTC	CASSLFPAYEQYF
-	-	TRBV14	TRBJ1-1	TGTGCCAGCAGCCCCTCAGGGGTCGCTGAAGCTTTCTTT	CASSPSGVAEAFF
-	-	TRBV7-3	TRBJ1-1	TGTGCCAGCAGCTCACAGGGTTGGACTGAAGCTTTCTTT	CASSSQGWTEAFF
-	-	TRBV28	TRBJ2-7	TGTGCCAGCAGCCGCTCCTACGAGCAGTACTTC	CASSRSYEQYF
-	TRBD2	TRBV9	TRBJ2-2	TGTGCCAGTCGGGGGGACACCGGGGAGCTGTTTTTT	CASRGDTGELFF